These 19 T cell receptor beta chains were all obtained from the same sample, sequenced in a study of T-cell reconstitution after alpha-beta-depleted transplantation in children (dated by TCRdb to about 2016). The sample's treatment or condition label is to be understood as: allogeneic hematopoietic cell transplantation with graft depleted of TCRalphabeta T cells and CD19 B cells. The library was prepared using PCR. Sequencing instrument: Illumina HiSeq 2500. Molecular barcoding was employed in the preparation of TCR libraries, with unique molecular identifiers being used to normalize TCRbeta repertoire quantification. The public reads were quality trimmed at Q25 with fastp and then assembled into clones with MiXCR by TCRdb, keeping productive beta chains. Each entry is one CDR3 protein sequence, shown with its most common DNA and genes. Counted in this sample were around 700,000 distinct CDR3 sequences; under 15% of them appeared once. The ten most abundant clones make up 0.79% of the sample.

The sample here was PBMCs, taken before TCRalphabeta/CD19-depleted stem cell transplant. These receptors all come from a girl aged 2-10 years with congenital amegakaryocytic thrombocytopenia, due to receive a stem cell transplant.

This clonotype was seen ten or more times. This sequence joins TRBV12-3 or TRBV12-4 and TRBJ2-7; 8 bases line up with TRBD1. The junction had 4 bases not matched to a gene; V was cut back by 3 bases and J by 3 bases. CDR3 length: 14 amino acids. CDR3 sequence (DNA): TGTGCCAGCAGTTTTGGGACAGGAAACTACGAGCAGTACTTC. It is translated as CASSFGTGNYEQYF.

This clonotype was seen a handful of times. V usage is TRBV30 and J usage is TRBJ2-5, with TRBD2 matching over 12 bases. With 2 bases clipped from V and 5 bases from J, the junction kept 9 bases outside the gene matches. The CDR3 totals 16 residues. The germline V gene encodes CDR1 GTSNPN and CDR2 SVGIG (reference sequence). The CDR3: CAWSPGLAGGQETQYF. The CDR3 DNA reads TGTGCCTGGAGTCCAGGTCTAGCGGGAGGGCAGGAGACCCAGTACTTC.

This clonotype came up a few times. The chain uses TRBV5-1 and TRBJ1-1; D uncertain. The CDR3 runs to 13 residues. Germline V gene lookup returns CDR1 SGHRS and CDR2 YFSETQ. The V end was cut by 2 bases, the J end by 5 bases, with 10 bases between. The CDR3 here is CASSLTEKTEAFF. CDR3 DNA sequence: TGCGCCAGCAGCTTAACCGAGAAAACTGAAGCTTTCTTT.

This clonotype has just a few counts. This chain links TRBV11-1 with TRBJ2-3; D is unclear. Trimming removed 6 bases at V and 0 bases at J, with 16 bases between. The CDR3 covers 16 residues. From germline, CDR1 is SGHAT and CDR2 FQDESV (reference sequence). The CDR3 spells CASRWWQDLSTDTQYF. In DNA, the CDR3 is TGTGCCAGCAGATGGTGGCAAGATCTGAGCACAGATACGCAGTATTTT. Supplemented by reference TRBV11-1 and TRBJ2-3, the full variable domain reads EAEVAQSPRYKITEKSQAVAFWCDPISGHATLYWYRQILGQGPELLVQFQDESVVDDSQLPKDRFSAERLKGVDSTLKIQPAELGDSAMYLCASRWWQDLSTDTQYFGPGTRLTVL.

This clonotype was recorded a few times. The rearrangement links TRBV7-6 to TRBJ2-7, with D maybe TRBD1 (5 bases). CDR1 and CDR2 (germline): SGHVS, FNYEAQ. The V and J ends lost 1 base and 0 bases respectively, with 10 bases between them. The CDR3 runs 15 residues. The CDR3 bases are TGTGCCAGCAGCTTAGTTGTAGGGGACTCCTACGAGCAGTACTTC. As protein: CASSLVVGDSYEQYF. Filled out from reference TRBV7-6 and TRBJ2-7, the complete variable domain reads GAGVSQSPRYKVTKRGQDVALRCDPISGHVSLYWYRQALGQGPEFLTYFNYEAQQDKSGLPNDRFSAERPEGSISTLTIQRTEQRDSAMYRCASSLVVGDSYEQYFGPGTRLTVT.

This clonotype was counted many times. Here the CDR3 DNA reads TGTGCCAGCAGCCCGACAGGGAGGAATGAAAAACTGTTTTTT. Protein: CASSPTGRNEKLFF. The V call is TRBV5-6, the J call TRBJ1-4, with 7 nucleotides matching TRBD1. Trimming took 4 bases from V and 5 from J; bases not matched to a gene: 5. This CDR3 region has 14 residues. In germline, CDR1 is SGHDT, CDR2 YYEEEE.

The gene calls are TRBV30 and TRBJ2-3; D could derive from TRBD1 or TRBD2 (5 bases each). Looked up from germline, CDR1 is GTSNPN and CDR2 is SVGIG (reference sequence). V was clipped by 4 bases and J by 2 bases, with 10 bases between them. There are 13 residues in the CDR3. The CDR3 nucleotides are TGTGCCTGGACGGGGCCCACCACAGATACGCAGTATTTT. This translates into CAWTGPTTDTQYF.

The chain recombines TRBV4-1 with TRBJ2-5, with D possibly matching TRBD2 (5 bases). The CDR3 spans 18 residues. V lost 0 bases, J lost 4 bases, and 21 bases lay in between. The germline gives CDR1 MGHRA, CDR2 YSYEKL. CDR3 region: CASSQDGIRGVSGETQYF. CDR3 DNA: TGCGCCAGCAGCCAAGATGGTATTCGGGGTGTCTCTGGAGAGACCCAGTACTTC.

This clonotype has ten or more counts. The chain uses TRBV4-1 and TRBJ2-1, with 13 bases lining up with TRBD2. The CDR3 consists of 15 residues. The ends lost 6 bases at V and 5 bases at J; junction bases unmatched: 4. The germline V gene encodes CDR1 MGHRA and CDR2 YSYEKL. The CDR3 sequence is CASRPLAGGNNEQFF. In DNA, the CDR3 is TGCGCCAGCAGACCACTAGCGGGAGGGAACAATGAGCAGTTCTTC.

This clonotype was recorded many times. This chain connects TRBV5-6 to TRBJ2-5, with TRBD1 matching 7 bases. V dropped 4 bases and J dropped 3; count of bases not matched to a gene: 6. The CDR3 runs to 14 residues. Per germline, CDR1 SGHDT and CDR2 YYEEEE. CDR3 sequence (DNA): TGTGCCAGCAGCAGAACAGGGGTCAAAGAGACCCAGTACTTC. Translation gives CASSRTGVKETQYF.

The V gene is TRBV5-1, the J gene TRBJ2-1, with a weak D call TRBD1 (5 bases). This CDR3 contains 15 residues. V was cut by 4 bases and J by 6 bases, with 17 bases left in between. Germline-derived CDR1 and CDR2 are SGHRS and YFSETQ. CDR3 amino acids: CASSLLGQDTNEQFF. CDR3 in DNA: TGCGCCAGCAGCCTCTTGGGGCAGGATACCAATGAGCAGTTCTTC.

J is TRBJ2-5 and V is TRBV10-3; TRBD2 aligns across 7 bases. This CDR3 comprises 14 residues. Germline values: CDR1 ENHRY, CDR2 SYGVKD. Trimming took 0 bases from V and 5 from J; bases not matched to a gene: 3. The CDR3 here is CAISESRRGETQYF. The CDR3 bases are TGTGCCATCAGTGAGTCGAGGCGGGGGGAGACCCAGTACTTC.

This clonotype was detected only once. This chain uses TRBV21-1 with TRBJ1-2; TRBD1 reflects the table's D call only, with no check against the DNA. TRBV21-1 is listed as a pseudogene. The CDR3 totals 15 residues. This CDR3 is CASSKSTGNNYGYTF. The CDR3 bases are TGTGCCAGCAGCAAATCTACAGGGAATAACTATGGCTACACCTTC.

This clonotype was counted only a few times. The chain employs TRBV7-3 and TRBJ2-7; tentative D call: TRBD2 (6 bases). This CDR3 is 12 amino acids long. From germline, CDR1 is SGHTA and CDR2 FQGTGA. Trimming took off 2 bases at V and 8 bases at J, with 10 bases between the two ends. CDR3 nucleotides: TGTGCCAGCAGCTTACTGGGGGGTCAGCAGTACTTC. It codes for CASSLLGGQQYF.

This clonotype has only a few counts. J is TRBJ1-3 and V is TRBV19; D unclear. The CDR3 extends over 14 amino acids. CDR1 is LNHDA, CDR2 SQIVND, per germline (reference sequence). V was trimmed by 2 bases and J by 9 bases, leaving 14 bases between them. This chain's CDR3 is CASSITPVESTIYF. The CDR3, as DNA: TGTGCCAGTAGTATAACGCCGGTCGAAAGCACCATATATTTT. The full variable domain, completed using reference TRBV19 and TRBJ1-3, is DGGITQSPKYLFRKEGQNVTLSCEQNLNHDAMYWYRQDPGQGLRLIYYSQIVNDFQKGDIAEGYSVSREKKESFPLTVTSAQKNPTAFYLCASSITPVESTIYFGEGSWLTVV.

Ten or more counts support this clonotype. The chain has TRBV20-1 and TRBJ2-7, with D uncertain. The CDR3 totals 12 residues. Per the germline V gene, CDR1 is DFQATT and CDR2 is SNEGSKA (reference sequence). The germline V and J ends were trimmed by 0 bases and 9 bases, with 12 bases remaining between them. Here the CDR3 reads CSAREDPTGQYF. CDR3 bases: TGCAGTGCTAGAGAGGACCCCACCGGGCAGTACTTC.

This clonotype was counted between two and nine times. The chain links TRBV27 to TRBJ1-6, with 10 positions matching TRBD1. This CDR3 is 15 amino acids long. Germline assignment: CDR1 MNHEY and CDR2 SMNVEV (reference sequence). After removal of 8 bases from V and 7 bases from J, the junction contained 8 bases not matched to a gene. CDR3 sequence: CASGRPGQGNSPLHF. The CDR3 DNA is TGTGCCAGCGGTCGACCGGGACAGGGGAATTCACCCCTCCACTTT.

This clonotype was found many times. This rearrangement joins TRBV29-1 to TRBJ2-1; either TRBD1 or TRBD2 may supply D (5 bases each). Germline V gene sequence: CDR1 SQVTM, CDR2 ANQGSEA. Trimming cost V 7 bases and J 7 bases, with 14 bases left between them. This CDR3 has 12 amino acids. The CDR3 DNA sequence: TGCAGCGCCGGGGACGTGTCGAATGAGCAGTTCTTC. Translated, it gives CSAGDVSNEQFF.

This sequence joins TRBV20-1 and TRBJ2-4; D is uncertain. CDR3 size: 13 residues. The V gene's germline CDR1 is DFQATT and CDR2 SNEGSKA (reference sequence). With 0 bases removed from V and 1 base from J, the gap between germline ends came to 4 bases. The CDR3 region is CSAREVAKNIQYF. The DNA of the CDR3 is TGCAGTGCTAGAGAGGTGGCCAAAAACATTCAGTACTTC.